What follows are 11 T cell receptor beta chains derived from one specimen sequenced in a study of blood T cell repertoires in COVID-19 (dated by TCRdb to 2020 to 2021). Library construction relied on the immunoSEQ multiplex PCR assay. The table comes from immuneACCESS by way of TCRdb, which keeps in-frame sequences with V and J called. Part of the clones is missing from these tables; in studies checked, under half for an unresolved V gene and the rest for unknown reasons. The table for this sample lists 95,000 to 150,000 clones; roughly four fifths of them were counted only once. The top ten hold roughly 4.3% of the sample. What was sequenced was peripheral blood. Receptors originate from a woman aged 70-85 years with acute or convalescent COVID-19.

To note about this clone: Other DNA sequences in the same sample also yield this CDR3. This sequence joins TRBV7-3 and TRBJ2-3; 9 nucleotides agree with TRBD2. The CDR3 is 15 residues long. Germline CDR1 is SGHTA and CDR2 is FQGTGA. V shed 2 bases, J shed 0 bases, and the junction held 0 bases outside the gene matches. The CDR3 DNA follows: TGTGCCAGCAGCTTAGCGGGGGGGAGCACAGATACGCAGTATTTT. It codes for CASSLAGGSTDTQYF. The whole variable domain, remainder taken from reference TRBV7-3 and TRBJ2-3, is GAGVSQTPSNKVTEKGKYVELRCDPISGHTALYWYRQSLGQGPEFLIYFQGTGAADDSGLPNDRFFAVRPEGSVSTLKIQRTERGDSAVYLCASSLAGGSTDTQYFGPGTRLTVL.

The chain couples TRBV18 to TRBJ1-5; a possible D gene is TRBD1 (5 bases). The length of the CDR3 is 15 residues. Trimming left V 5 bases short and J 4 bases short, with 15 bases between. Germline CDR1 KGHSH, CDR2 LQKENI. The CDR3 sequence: CASSEGAGINQPQHF. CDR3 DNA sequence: TGTGCCAGCTCAGAAGGGGCAGGGATTAATCAGCCCCAGCATTTT.

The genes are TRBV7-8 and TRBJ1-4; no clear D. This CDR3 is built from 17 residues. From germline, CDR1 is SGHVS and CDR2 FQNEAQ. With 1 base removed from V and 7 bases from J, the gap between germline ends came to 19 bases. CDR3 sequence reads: CASSLGRKRAAGEKLFF. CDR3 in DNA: TGTGCCAGCAGCTTAGGTCGTAAGCGGGCGGCGGGTGAAAAACTGTTTTTT. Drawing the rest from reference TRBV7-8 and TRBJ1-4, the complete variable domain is GAGVSQSPRYKVAKRGQDVALRCDPISGHVSLFWYQQALGQGPEFLTYFQNEAQLDKSGLPSDRFFAERPEGSVSTLKIQRTQQEDSAVYLCASSLGRKRAAGEKLFFGSGTQLSVL.

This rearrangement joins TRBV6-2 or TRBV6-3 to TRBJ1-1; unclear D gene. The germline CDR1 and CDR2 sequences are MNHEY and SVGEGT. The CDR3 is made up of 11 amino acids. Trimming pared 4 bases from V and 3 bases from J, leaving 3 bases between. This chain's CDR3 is CASSSYTEAFF. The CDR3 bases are TGTGCCAGCAGTTCCTACACTGAAGCTTTCTTT.

The CDR3 here is CASSRGIVNTEAFF. The DNA for the CDR3 is TGTGCCAGCAGCCGCGGGATAGTAAACACTGAAGCTTTCTTT. This chain uses TRBV5-6 with TRBJ1-1; no clear D. This CDR3 spans 14 amino acids. The germline gives CDR1 SGHDT, CDR2 YYEEEE. The germline V and J ends were trimmed by 4 bases and 2 bases, with 12 bases remaining between them.

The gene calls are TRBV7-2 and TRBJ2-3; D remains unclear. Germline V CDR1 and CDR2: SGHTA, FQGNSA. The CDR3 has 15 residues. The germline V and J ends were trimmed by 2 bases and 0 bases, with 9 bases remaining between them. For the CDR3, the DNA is TGTGCCAGCAGCTTATCCCTAGTAAGCACAGATACGCAGTATTTT. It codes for CASSLSLVSTDTQYF.

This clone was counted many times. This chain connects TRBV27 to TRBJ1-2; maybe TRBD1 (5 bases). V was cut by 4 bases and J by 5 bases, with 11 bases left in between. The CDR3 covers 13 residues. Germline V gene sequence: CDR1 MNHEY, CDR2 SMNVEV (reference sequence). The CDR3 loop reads CASSSNAGYGYTF. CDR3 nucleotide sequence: TGTGCCAGCAGTTCGAATGCAGGGTATGGCTACACCTTC.

CDR3 DNA sequence: TGTGCCAGCAGCTTAGTAGCTAGCTTCGAGCAGTACTTC. Translated, it gives CASSLVASFEQYF. The chain recombines TRBV7-9 with TRBJ2-7, with D possibly being TRBD2 (5 bases). This CDR3 contains 13 residues. Trimming took off 1 base at V and 6 bases at J, with 10 bases between the two ends. Germline values: CDR1 SEHNR, CDR2 FQNEAQ (reference sequence).

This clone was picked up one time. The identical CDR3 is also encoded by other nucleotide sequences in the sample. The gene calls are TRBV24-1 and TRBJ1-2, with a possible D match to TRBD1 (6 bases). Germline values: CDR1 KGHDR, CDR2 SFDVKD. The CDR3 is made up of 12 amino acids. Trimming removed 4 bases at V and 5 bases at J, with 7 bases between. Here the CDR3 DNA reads TGTGCCACCAGTGACAGGGGATATGGCTACACCTTC. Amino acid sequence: CATSDRGYGYTF.

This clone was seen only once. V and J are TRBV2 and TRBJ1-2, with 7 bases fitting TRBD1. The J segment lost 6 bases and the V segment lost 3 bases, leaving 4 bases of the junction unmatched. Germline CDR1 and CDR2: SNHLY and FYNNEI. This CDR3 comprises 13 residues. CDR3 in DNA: TGTGCCAGCAGTGATACAGGGGAAGATGGCTACACCTTC. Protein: CASSDTGEDGYTF. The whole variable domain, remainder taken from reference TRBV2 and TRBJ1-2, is EPEVTQTPSHQVTQMGQEVILRCVPISNHLYFYWYRQILGQKVEFLVSFYNNEISEKSEIFDDQFSVERPDGSNFTLKIRSTKLEDSAMYFCASSDTGEDGYTFGSGTRLTVV.

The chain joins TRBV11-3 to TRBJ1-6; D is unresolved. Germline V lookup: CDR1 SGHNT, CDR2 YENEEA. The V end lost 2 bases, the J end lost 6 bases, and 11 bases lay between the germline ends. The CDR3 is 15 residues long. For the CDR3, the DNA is TGTGCCAGCAGCTTACTTGGTACAAGTAATTCACCCCTCCACTTT. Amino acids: CASSLLGTSNSPLHF.